This T cell receptor (beta chain) comes out of a study of a mutant IDH1 vaccine in newly diagnosed glioma. Study-wide background: Of treated patients, approximately 62% were men and roughly 38% women, averaging 40.4 years.

Data came from immunoSEQ multiplex PCR; TCRdb stores just in-frame clones and leaves some out. The top ten hold roughly 0.55% of the sample, which has roughly 110,000 clones, about 90% seen once. Of note for this clone: Antigen: not known.

The CDR3 runs 15 residues. The V gene's germline CDR1 is LNHDA and CDR2 SQIVND (reference sequence). Unmatched junction bases numbered 5, after V lost 4 bases and J lost 4 bases. As for time point: week 11, during vaccination. Mutant IDH1 20-mer peptide, at 300 ug, made up each vaccine dose, with topical imiquimod. The V gene is TRBV19, the J gene TRBJ2-2, with 8 nucleotides matching TRBD2. The origin of this receptor is a woman aged 45 to 65 with glioma. Sequenced material: PBMCs, taken from a glioma patient whose treatment included an IDH1 peptide vaccine. CDR3 coding DNA: TGTGCCAGTAGTAGGACCAGCGGGAGCACCGGGGAGCTGTTTTTT. Its translation is CASSRTSGSTGELFF.